Sequencing of this T cell receptor (beta chain) was carried out in a study of T-cell reconstitution after alpha-beta-depleted transplantation in children. This CDR3 contains 15 residues. Trimming pared 2 bases from V and 0 bases from J, leaving 10 bases between. During its preparation, the TCRbeta library received unique molecular identifiers. Each CDR3 protein gets one entry after TCRdb re-called the PCR reads with MiXCR. The data show about 160,000 distinct CDR3 sequences, over 8.5% seen once. The V call is TRBV12-3 or TRBV12-4, the J call TRBJ1-1; perhaps TRBD1 as D (5 bases). The sample was PBMCs, taken before TCRalphabeta/CD19-depleted stem cell transplant. The sequence was collected from a boy aged 2-15 years with acute myeloid leukemia, due to receive a stem cell transplant. The DNA for the CDR3 is TGTGCCAGCAGTTTATATGGGGGAATGAACACTGAAGCTTTCTTT. Residues: CASSLYGGMNTEAFF.